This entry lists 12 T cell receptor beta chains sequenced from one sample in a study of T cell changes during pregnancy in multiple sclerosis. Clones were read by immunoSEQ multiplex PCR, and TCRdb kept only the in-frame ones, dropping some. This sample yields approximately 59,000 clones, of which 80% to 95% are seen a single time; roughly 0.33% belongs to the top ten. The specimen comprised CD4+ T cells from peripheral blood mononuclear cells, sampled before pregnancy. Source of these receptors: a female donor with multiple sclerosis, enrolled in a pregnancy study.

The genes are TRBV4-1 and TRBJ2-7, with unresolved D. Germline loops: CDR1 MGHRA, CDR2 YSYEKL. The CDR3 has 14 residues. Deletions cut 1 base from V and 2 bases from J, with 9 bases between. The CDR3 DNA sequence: TGCGCCAGCAGCCAAGGTGACACAGCCTACGAGCAGTACTTC. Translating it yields CASSQGDTAYEQYF.

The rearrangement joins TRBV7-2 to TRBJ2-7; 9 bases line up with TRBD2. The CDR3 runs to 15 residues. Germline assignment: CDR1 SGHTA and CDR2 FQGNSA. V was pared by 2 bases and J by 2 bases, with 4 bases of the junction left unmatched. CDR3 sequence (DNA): TGTGCCAGCAGCTTAAGATCTAGCGGGGCCTACGAGCAGTACTTC. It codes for CASSLRSSGAYEQYF.

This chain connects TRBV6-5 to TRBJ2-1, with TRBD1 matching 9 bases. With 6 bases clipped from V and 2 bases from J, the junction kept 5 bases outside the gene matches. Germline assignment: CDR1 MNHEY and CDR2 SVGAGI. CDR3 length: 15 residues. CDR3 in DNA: TGTGCCAGCAGCCCGACAGGGGGTCCCTACAATGAGCAGTTCTTC. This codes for CASSPTGGPYNEQFF.

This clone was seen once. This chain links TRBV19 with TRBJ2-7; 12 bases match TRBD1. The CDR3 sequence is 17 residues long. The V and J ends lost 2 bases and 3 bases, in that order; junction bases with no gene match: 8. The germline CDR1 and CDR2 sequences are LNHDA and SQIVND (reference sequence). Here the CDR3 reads CASSIMGQGAKVYEQYF. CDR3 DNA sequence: TGTGCCAGTAGTATAATGGGACAGGGGGCCAAAGTCTACGAGCAGTACTTC.

The CDR3 sequence is CASSYRGIDQPQHF. CDR3 sequence (DNA): TGTGCCAGCAGTTACAGGGGTATCGATCAGCCCCAGCATTTT. The chain carries TRBV6-5 and TRBJ1-5; the D gene is possibly TRBD1 (5 bases). The CDR3 spans 14 residues. Trimming took off 2 bases at V and 5 bases at J, with 10 bases between the two ends. The germline CDR1 and CDR2 sequences are MNHEY and SVGAGI.

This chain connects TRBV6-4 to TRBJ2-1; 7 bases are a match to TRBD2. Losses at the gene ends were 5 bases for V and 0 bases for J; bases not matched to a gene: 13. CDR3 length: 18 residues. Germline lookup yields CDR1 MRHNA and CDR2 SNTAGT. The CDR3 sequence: CASSRGPSGGSSYNEQFF. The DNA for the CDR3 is TGTGCCAGCAGTCGGGGTCCCTCCGGGGGGTCCTCCTACAATGAGCAGTTCTTC.

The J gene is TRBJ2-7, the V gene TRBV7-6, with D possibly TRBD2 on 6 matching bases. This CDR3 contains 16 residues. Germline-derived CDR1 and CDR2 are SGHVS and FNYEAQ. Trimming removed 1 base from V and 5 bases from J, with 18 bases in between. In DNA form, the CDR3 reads TGTGCCAGCAGCTTAGAATCGGGACTCCTGGCCAACGAGCAGTACTTC. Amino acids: CASSLESGLLANEQYF.

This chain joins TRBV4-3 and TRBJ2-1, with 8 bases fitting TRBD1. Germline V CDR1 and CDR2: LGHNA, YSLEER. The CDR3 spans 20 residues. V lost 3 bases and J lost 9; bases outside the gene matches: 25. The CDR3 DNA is TGCGCCAGCAGCCAGGGTCAGGACAGGGTAGAGATCCTCCAAGCCGCTGAGCAGTTCTTC. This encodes CASSQGQDRVEILQAAEQFF.

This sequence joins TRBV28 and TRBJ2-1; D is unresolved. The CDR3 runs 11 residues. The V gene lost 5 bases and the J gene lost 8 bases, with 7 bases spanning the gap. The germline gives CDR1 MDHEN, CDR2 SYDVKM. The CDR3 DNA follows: TGTGCCAGCAGTCCGTTCGATGAGCAGTTCTTC. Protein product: CASSPFDEQFF.

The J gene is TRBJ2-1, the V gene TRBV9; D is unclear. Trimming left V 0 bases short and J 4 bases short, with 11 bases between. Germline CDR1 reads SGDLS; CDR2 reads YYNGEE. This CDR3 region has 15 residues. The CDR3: CASSVDPRKYNEQFF. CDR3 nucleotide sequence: TGTGCCAGCAGCGTAGATCCTAGGAAATACAATGAGCAGTTCTTC.

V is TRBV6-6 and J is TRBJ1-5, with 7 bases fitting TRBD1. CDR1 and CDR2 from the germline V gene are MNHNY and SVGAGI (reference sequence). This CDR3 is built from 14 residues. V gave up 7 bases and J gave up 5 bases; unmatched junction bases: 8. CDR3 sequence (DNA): TGTGCCAGCACCGGACAGGTTACATATCAGCCCCAGCATTTT. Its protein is CASTGQVTYQPQHF.

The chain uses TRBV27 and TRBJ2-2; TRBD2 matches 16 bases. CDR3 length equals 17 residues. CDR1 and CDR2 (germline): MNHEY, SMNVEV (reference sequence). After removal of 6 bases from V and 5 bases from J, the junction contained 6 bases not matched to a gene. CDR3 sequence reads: CASSPAGLAGGTGELFF. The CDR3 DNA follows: TGTGCCAGCAGCCCTGCGGGACTAGCGGGAGGGACCGGGGAGCTGTTTTTT.